This T cell receptor (beta chain) was sequenced for a study of response to subunit inactivated influenza vaccine. Germline lookup yields CDR1 SQVTM and CDR2 ANQGSEA. The CDR3 extends over 13 amino acids. The V and J ends lost 5 bases and 6 bases respectively, with 14 bases between them. Each CDR3 protein gets one entry after TCRdb re-called the RT-PCR reads with MiXCR. The sample yields more than 400,000 distinct CDR3 sequences, approximately 11% seen once. Here the sequenced sample was PBMCs from blood, taken roughly 45 days after vaccination. This TCR was recovered from a man aged 45-65 years who received an inactivated influenza vaccine. The chain has TRBV29-1 and TRBJ2-1; weak D call: TRBD1 (5 bases). CDR3 in DNA: TGCAGCGTTTCTTTCGGACACGGCAATGAGCAGTTCTTC. Translation: CSVSFGHGNEQFF.